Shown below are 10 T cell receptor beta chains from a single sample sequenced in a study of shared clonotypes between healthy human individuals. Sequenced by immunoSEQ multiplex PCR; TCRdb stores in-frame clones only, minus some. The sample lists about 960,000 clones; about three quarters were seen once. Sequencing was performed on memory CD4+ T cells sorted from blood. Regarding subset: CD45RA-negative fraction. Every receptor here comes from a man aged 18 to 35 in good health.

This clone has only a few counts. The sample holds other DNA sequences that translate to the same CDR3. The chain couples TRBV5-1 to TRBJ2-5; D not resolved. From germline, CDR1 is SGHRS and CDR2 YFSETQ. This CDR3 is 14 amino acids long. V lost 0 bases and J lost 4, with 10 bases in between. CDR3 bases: TGCGCCAGCAGCTTGGGTACTGCCCGAGAGACCCAGTACTTC. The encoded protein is CASSLGTARETQYF.

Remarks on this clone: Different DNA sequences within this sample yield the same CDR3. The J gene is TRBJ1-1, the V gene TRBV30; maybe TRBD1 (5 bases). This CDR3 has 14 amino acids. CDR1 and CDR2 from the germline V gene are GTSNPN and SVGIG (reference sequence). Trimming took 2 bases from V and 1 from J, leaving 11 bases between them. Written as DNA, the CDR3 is TGTGCCTGGAGTAAGGGGCGGGCGAACACTGAAGCTTTCTTT. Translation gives CAWSKGRANTEAFF.

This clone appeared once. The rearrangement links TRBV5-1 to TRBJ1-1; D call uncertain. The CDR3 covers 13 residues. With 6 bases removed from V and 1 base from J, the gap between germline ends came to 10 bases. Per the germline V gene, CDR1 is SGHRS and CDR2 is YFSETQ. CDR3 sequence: CASTLRENTEAFF. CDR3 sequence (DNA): TGCGCCAGCACCCTCCGGGAGAACACTGAAGCTTTCTTT.

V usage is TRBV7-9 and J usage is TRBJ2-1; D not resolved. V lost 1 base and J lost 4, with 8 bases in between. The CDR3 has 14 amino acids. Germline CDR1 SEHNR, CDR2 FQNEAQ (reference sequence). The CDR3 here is CASSLEAVYNEQFF. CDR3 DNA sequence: TGTGCCAGCAGCTTAGAGGCGGTATACAATGAGCAGTTCTTC.

CDR3 DNA: TGTGCCAGCAGTGCGTTAGCCCAGACCGGGGAGCTGTTTTTT. Translation: CASSALAQTGELFF. V gene TRBV2 combines with J gene TRBJ2-2; no reliable D call. From germline, CDR1 is SNHLY and CDR2 FYNNEI. V was clipped by 4 bases and J by 5 bases, with 11 bases between them. The CDR3 spans 14 residues.

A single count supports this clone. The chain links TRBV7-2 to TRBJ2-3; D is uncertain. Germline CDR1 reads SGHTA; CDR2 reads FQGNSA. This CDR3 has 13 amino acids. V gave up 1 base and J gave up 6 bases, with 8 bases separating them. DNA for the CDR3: TGTGCCAGCAGCTTAGGGCCGGCCGATACGCAGTATTTT. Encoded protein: CASSLGPADTQYF.

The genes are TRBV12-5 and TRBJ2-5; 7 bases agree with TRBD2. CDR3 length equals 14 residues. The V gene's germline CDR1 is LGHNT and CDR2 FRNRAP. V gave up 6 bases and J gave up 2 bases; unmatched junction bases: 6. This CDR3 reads CASGRGLVQETQYF. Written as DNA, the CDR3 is TGTGCTAGTGGCCGTGGACTAGTTCAAGAGACCCAGTACTTC.

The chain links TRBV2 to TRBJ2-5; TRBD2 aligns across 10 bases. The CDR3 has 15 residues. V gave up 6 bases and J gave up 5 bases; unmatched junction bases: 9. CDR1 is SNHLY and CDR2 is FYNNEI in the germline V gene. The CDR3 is CASSSSGGVRETQYF. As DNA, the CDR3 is TGTGCCAGCAGCTCTAGCGGGGGCGTGAGGGAGACCCAGTACTTC.

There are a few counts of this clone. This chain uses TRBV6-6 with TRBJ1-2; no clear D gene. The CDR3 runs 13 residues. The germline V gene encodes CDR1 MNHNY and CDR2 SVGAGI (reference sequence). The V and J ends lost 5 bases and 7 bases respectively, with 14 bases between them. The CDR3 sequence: CASSPVGVGGYTF. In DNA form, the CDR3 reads TGTGCCAGCAGTCCCGTCGGGGTCGGTGGCTACACCTTC.

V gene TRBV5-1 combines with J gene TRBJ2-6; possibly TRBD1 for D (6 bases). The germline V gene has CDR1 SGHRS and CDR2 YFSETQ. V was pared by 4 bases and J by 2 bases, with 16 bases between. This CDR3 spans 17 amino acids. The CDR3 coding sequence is TGCGCCAGCAGCGGGGGCGGTTGGAAGCCTGGGGCCAACGTCCTGACTTTC. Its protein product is CASSGGGWKPGANVLTF.